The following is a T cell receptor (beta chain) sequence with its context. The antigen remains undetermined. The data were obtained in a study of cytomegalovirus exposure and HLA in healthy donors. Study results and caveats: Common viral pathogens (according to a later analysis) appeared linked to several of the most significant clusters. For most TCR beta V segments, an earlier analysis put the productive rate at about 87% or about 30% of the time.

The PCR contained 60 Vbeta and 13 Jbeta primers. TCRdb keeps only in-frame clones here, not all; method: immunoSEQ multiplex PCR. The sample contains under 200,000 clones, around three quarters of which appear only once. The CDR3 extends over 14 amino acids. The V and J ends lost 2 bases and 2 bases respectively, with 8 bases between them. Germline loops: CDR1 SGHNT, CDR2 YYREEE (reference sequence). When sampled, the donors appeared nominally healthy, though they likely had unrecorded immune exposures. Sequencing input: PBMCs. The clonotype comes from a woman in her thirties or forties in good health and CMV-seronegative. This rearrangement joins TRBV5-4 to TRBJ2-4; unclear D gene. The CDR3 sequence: CASSLRGSKNIQYF. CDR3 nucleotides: TGTGCCAGCAGCTTAAGAGGTTCCAAAAACATTCAGTACTTC.